This is a list of T cell receptor beta chains from one sample in a study of long-term antiretroviral therapy in people with HIV. Measured with immunoSEQ multiplex PCR; TCRdb has only the in-frame clones, and not every one. Of around 29,000 clones listed, 95% are singletons. The sample in question was unsorted PBMCs, obtained 5.3 years after starting antiretroviral therapy. All receptors come from a man aged 50-59 years with HIV. Each CDR3 is given with its conserved first and last residue. A D gene is named only where the DNA matches it firmly. Expanded clones get a size class; other rows say once, few or many, or leave the size out.

v_gene	d_gene	abundance	j_gene	CDR3aa	CDR3nt
TRBV29-1	TRBD1	-	TRBJ1-1	CSVGTGGNTEAFF	TGCAGCGTTGGGACAGGGGGAAATACTGAAGCTTTCTTT
TRBV6-4	-	-	TRBJ1-5	CASSVDLNQPQHF	TGTGCCAGCAGTGTGGATCTCAATCAGCCCCAGCATTTT
TRBV4-3	TRBD1	-	TRBJ2-7	CASSQEAQGASYEQYF	TGCGCCAGCAGCCAAGAAGCACAGGGGGCCTCCTACGAGCAGTACTTC
TRBV5-1	TRBD1	-	TRBJ2-3	CASSLAGQGRGTDTQYF	TGCGCCAGCAGCTTGGCCGGACAGGGGCGCGGCACAGATACGCAGTATTTT
TRBV28	-	-	TRBJ2-7	CASSLDTTASYEQYF	TGTGCCAGCAGTTTAGACACGACAGCCTCCTACGAGCAGTACTTC
TRBV18	TRBD2	once	TRBJ2-1	CASSVLAGVGDEQFF	TGTGCCAGCTCAGTACTAGCGGGGGTAGGTGATGAGCAGTTCTTC
TRBV19	-	-	TRBJ2-3	CASSSGGQSTDTQYF	TGTGCCAGTTCCTCGGGGGGCCAAAGCACAGATACGCAGTATTTT
TRBV9	TRBD2	-	TRBJ2-7	CASSPHPGTSGTGQYF	TGTGCCAGCAGCCCCCACCCCGGGACTAGCGGTACTGGGCAGTACTTC
TRBV2	TRBD2	-	TRBJ2-3	CASSEEIAGVTDTQYF	TGTGCCAGCAGTGAAGAGATAGCGGGGGTCACAGATACGCAGTATTTT
TRBV7-2	TRBD1	-	TRBJ1-1	CASSFPGTENTEAFF	TGTGCCAGCAGCTTTCCCGGGACAGAGAACACTGAAGCTTTCTTT
TRBV7-9	-	-	TRBJ2-1	CASSTLGGGLGSEQFF	TGTGCCAGCAGCACTCTTGGCGGGGGCCTTGGGAGTGAGCAGTTCTTC
TRBV6-5	-	-	TRBJ2-7	CASSYSQAGEQYF	TGTGCCAGCAGTTACTCCCAGGCGGGGGAGCAGTACTTC
TRBV7-9	-	-	TRBJ2-1	CASSLVVTNEQFF	TGTGCCAGCAGCTTAGTCGTCACCAATGAGCAGTTCTTC
TRBV7-2	-	-	TRBJ1-5	CASSLARDQPQHF	TGTGCCAGCAGCTTAGCGAGGGATCAGCCCCAGCATTTT
TRBV7-2	TRBD1	-	TRBJ1-1	CASSLGQGAQVRAFF	TGTGCCAGCAGCTTAGGGCAGGGGGCTCAGGTGCGCGCTTTCTTT
TRBV5-1	-	-	TRBJ2-1	CASSLTFYGEQFF	TGCGCCAGCAGCTTGACGTTTTACGGTGAGCAGTTCTTC
TRBV18	-	-	TRBJ2-7	CASSGRETYEQYF	TGTGCCAGCTCAGGCCGGGAAACGTACGAGCAGTACTTC
TRBV6-5	-	-	TRBJ1-1	CASSYSRGDTEAFF	TGTGCCAGCAGTTACTCCCGAGGGGACACTGAAGCTTTCTTT
TRBV6-7	-	-	TRBJ1-2	CASSYSRLAQGFCGYTF	TGTGCCAGCAGTTACTCGAGGTTGGCGCAGGGGTTTTGCGGCTACACCTTC
TRBV6-5	-	-	TRBJ1-3	CASNPDLSGNTIYF	TGTGCCAGCAACCCGGACCTTTCTGGAAACACCATATATTTT
TRBV7-9	-	-	TRBJ2-3	CASSLKGVTDTQYF	TGTGCCAGCAGCTTAAAAGGAGTTACAGATACGCAGTATTTT
TRBV6-1	-	once	TRBJ1-2	CASSKDPDPYGYTF	TGTGCCAGCAGTAAAGATCCCGACCCCTATGGCTACACCTTC
TRBV6-4	-	-	TRBJ1-2	CASSDGAGDGYTF	TGTGCCAGCAGTGACGGTGCAGGGGACGGCTACACCTTC
TRBV4-1	-	-	TRBJ2-3	CASSQAGTDTQYF	TGCGCCAGCAGCCAGGCCGGCACAGATACGCAGTATTTT
TRBV6-6	TRBD1	-	TRBJ1-6	CASSHGQGDSPLHF	TGTGCCAGCAGTCACGGACAGGGGGACTCACCCCTCCACTTT